This TCR beta chain was retrieved from a study of T cell responses to AZD1222 COVID-19 vaccine. Study details: Pooled in the analysis were second doses at about 4 or about 12 weeks.

Note on this clone: Antigen specificity is unknown.

Some clones are missing from TCRdb's copy, which holds only in-frame ones; the method was immunoSEQ multiplex PCR. The table includes more than 100,000 clones, around 90% detected once. Broader study findings: Donors skewed white British and female; clonal diversity was possibly underestimated. Spike-specific TCR breadth rose after two AZD1222 doses, and depth rose as well.

CDR3 length: 13 residues. Germline trimming cut 5 bases from V and 1 base from J; bases unmatched to any gene: 0. Germline V gene data show CDR1 as MNHEY and CDR2 as SVGEGT. This material consisted of peripheral blood, taken on day 0 of AZD1222 vaccination. The genes are TRBV6-2 or TRBV6-3 and TRBJ1-1; TRBD1 aligns across 8 bases. This TCR was recovered from an adult in good health. CDR3: CASSGQGNTEAFF. The CDR3 DNA reads as TGTGCCAGCAGTGGACAGGGGAACACTGAAGCTTTCTTT.